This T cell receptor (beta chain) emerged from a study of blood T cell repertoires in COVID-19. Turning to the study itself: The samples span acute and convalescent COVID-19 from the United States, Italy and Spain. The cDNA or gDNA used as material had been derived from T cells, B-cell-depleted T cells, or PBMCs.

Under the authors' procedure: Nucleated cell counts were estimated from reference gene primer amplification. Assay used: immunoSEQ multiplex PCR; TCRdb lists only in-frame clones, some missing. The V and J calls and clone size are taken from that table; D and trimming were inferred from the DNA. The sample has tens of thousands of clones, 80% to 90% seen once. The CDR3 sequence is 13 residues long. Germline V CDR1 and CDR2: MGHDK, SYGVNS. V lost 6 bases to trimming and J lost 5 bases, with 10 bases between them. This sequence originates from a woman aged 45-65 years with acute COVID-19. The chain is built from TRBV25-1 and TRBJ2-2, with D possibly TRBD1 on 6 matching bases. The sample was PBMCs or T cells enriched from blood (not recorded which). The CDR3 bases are TGTGCCAGCAGACAGGGCCCAACCGGGGAGCTGTTTTTT. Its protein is CASRQGPTGELFF.